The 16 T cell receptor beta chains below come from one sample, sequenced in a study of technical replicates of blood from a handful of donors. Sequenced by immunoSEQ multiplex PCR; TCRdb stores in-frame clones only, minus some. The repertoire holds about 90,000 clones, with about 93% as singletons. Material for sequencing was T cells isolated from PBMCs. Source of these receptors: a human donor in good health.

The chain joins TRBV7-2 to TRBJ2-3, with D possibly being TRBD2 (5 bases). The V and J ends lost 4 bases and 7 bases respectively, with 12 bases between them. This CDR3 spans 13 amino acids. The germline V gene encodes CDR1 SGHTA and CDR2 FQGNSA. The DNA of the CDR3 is TGTGCCAGCAGCTCGGTAGAGGGTAATACGCAGTATTTT. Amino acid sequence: CASSSVEGNTQYF.

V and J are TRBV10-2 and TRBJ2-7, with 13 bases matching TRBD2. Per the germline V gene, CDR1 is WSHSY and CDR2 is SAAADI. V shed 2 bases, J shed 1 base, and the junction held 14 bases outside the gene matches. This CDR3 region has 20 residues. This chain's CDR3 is CASSEVVRGLAGPKSYEQYF. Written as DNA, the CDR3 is TGCGCCAGCAGTGAGGTAGTCAGGGGACTAGCGGGACCAAAATCCTACGAGCAGTACTTC.

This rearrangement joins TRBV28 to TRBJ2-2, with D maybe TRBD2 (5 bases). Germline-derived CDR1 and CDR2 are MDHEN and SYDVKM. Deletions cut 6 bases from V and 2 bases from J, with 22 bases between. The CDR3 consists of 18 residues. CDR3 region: CASSLPWGATTNTGELFF. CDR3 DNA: TGTGCCAGCAGCCTACCCTGGGGAGCGACTACCAACACCGGGGAGCTGTTTTTT.

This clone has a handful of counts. For the CDR3, the DNA is TGTGCCAGCAGCTTATTAGCGGGACGTGTCGGGGAGCTGTTTTTT. It encodes CASSLLAGRVGELFF. The chain carries TRBV11-2 and TRBJ2-2; 8 nucleotides match TRBD2. The CDR3 totals 15 residues. Per germline, CDR1 SGHAT and CDR2 FQNNGV. V shed 2 bases, J shed 7 bases, and the junction held 6 bases outside the gene matches.

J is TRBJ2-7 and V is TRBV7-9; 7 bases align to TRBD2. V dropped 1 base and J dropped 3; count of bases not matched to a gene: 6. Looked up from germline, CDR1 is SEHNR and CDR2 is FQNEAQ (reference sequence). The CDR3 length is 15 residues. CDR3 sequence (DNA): TGTGCCAGCAGCTTAGTGTCCAGCGGGATCTACGAGCAGTACTTC. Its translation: CASSLVSSGIYEQYF.

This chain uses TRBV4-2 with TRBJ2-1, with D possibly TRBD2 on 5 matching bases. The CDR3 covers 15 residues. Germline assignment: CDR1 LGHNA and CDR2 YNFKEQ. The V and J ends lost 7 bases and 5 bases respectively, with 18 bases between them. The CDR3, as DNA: TGTGCCAGCATGCTGGAGGACGGGTTCCACAATGAGCAGTTCTTC. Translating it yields CASMLEDGFHNEQFF.

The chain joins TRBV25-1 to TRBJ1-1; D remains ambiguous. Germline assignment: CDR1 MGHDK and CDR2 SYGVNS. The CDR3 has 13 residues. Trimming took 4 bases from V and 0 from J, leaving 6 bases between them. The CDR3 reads CASSANLNTEAFF. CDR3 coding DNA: TGTGCCAGCAGTGCAAACTTGAACACTGAAGCTTTCTTT.

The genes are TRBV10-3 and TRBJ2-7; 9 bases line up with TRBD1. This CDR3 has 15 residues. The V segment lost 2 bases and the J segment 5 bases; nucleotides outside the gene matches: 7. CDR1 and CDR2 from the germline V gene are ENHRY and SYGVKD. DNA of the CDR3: TGTGCCATCAGTGAGCCCTCCGACAGGGGGGACGAGCAGTACTTC. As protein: CAISEPSDRGDEQYF.

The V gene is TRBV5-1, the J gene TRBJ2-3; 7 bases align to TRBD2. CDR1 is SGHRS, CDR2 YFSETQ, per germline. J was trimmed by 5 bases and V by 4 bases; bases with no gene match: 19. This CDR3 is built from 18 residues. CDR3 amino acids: CASSRDPMPSGLVDTQYF. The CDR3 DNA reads TGCGCCAGCAGCCGAGATCCCATGCCTAGCGGCCTCGTAGATACGCAGTATTTT.

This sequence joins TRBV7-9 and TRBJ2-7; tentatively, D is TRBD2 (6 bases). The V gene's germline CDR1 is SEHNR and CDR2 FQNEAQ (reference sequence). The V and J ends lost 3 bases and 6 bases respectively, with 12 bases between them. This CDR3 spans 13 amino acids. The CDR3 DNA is TGTGCCAGCAGCTTTACCGGGAGCGCCGAGCAGTACTTC. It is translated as CASSFTGSAEQYF.

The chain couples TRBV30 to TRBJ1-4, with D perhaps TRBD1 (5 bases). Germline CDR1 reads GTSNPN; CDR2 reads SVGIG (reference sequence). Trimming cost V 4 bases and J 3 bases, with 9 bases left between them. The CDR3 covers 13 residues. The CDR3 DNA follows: TGTGCCTGGACAGGGTTTTCTAATGAAAAACTGTTTTTT. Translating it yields CAWTGFSNEKLFF.

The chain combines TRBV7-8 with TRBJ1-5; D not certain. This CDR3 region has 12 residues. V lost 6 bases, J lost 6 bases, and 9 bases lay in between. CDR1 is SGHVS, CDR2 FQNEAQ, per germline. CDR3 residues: CASSPSGQPQHF. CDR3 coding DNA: TGTGCCAGCAGTCCCAGTGGTCAGCCCCAGCATTTT. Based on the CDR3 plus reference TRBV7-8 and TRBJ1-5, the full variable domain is GAGVSQSPRYKVAKRGQDVALRCDPISGHVSLFWYQQALGQGPEFLTYFQNEAQLDKSGLPSDRFFAERPEGSVSTLKIQRTQQEDSAVYLCASSPSGQPQHFGDGTRLSIL.

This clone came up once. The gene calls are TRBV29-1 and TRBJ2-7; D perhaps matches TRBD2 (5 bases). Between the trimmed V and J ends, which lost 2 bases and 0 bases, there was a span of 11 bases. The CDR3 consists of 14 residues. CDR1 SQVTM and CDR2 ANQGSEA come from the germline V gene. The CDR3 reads CSVELTGVSYEQYF. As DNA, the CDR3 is TGCAGCGTTGAACTCACCGGGGTCTCCTACGAGCAGTACTTC.

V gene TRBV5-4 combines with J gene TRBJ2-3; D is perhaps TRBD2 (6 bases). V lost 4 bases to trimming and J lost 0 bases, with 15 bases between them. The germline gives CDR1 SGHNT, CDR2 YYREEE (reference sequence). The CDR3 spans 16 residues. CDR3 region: CASSHIFGTSTDTQYF. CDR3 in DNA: TGTGCCAGCAGCCACATCTTCGGGACTAGCACAGATACGCAGTATTTT.

The CDR3 reads CASSLAILNTIPNYGYTF. CDR3 sequence (DNA): TGTGCCAGCAGCTTAGCAATATTGAACACCATCCCCAACTATGGCTACACCTTC. The V call is TRBV7-2, the J call TRBJ1-2; unclear D gene. Trimming stripped 0 bases from V and 2 bases from J, with 19 bases between. This CDR3 contains 18 residues. CDR1 and CDR2 (germline): SGHTA, FQGNSA.

The CDR3 sequence is CASSLDGTYNEQFF. For the CDR3, the DNA is TGTGCCAGCAGCTTAGATGGGACTTACAATGAGCAGTTCTTC. The genes are TRBV11-3 and TRBJ2-1, with D possibly matching TRBD2 (6 bases). The CDR3 sequence is 14 residues long. V lost 0 bases and J 4 bases, leaving 7 bases between the germline ends. CDR1 SGHNT and CDR2 YENEEA come from the germline V gene. The full variable domain, rest sourced from reference TRBV11-3 and TRBJ2-1, is EAGVVQSPRYKIIEKKQPVAFWCNPISGHNTLYWYLQNLGQGPELLIRYENEEAVDDSQLPKDRFSAERLKGVDSTLKIQPAELGDSAVYLCASSLDGTYNEQFFGPGTRLTVL.